This TCR beta chain was captured by sequencing in a study of T cell responses to AZD1222 COVID-19 vaccine. V was clipped by 7 bases and J by 5 bases, with 17 bases between them. In germline, CDR1 is LNHDA, CDR2 SQIVND (reference sequence). This CDR3 has 14 residues. To note about this clone: Its specificity is not known.

Assay used: immunoSEQ multiplex PCR; TCRdb lists only in-frame clones, some missing. The table records roughly 15,000 clones, about three quarters of them present only once. General observations from the study: The donors showed a predominance of white British ancestry and of females, with possible underestimation of clonal diversity. Spike was spanned by vaccine-associated CD4 TCRs, which were dominant at 160-218 and 743-854. Scientists sampled the repertoires only once the peak T cell response had passed.

This clonotype was obtained from an adult who received the AZD1222 COVID-19 vaccine. This chain links TRBV19 with TRBJ1-1, with D possibly TRBD1 on 6 matching bases. The sample in question was peripheral blood, obtained 28 days after the second AZD1222 dose. This CDR3 reads CASKLPGAGTEAFF. CDR3 nucleotides: TGTGCCAGTAAGTTGCCGGGGGCTGGGACTGAAGCTTTCTTT.